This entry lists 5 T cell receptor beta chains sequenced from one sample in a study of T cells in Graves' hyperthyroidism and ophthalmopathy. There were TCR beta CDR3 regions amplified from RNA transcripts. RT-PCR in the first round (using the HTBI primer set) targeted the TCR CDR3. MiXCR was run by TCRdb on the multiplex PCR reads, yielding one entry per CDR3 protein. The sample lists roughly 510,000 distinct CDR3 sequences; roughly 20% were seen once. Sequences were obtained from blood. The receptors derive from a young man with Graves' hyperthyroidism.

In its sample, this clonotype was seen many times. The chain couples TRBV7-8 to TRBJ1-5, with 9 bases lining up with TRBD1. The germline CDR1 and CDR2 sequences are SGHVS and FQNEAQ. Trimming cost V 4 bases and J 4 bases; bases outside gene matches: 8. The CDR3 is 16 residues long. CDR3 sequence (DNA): TGTGCCAGCAGCTCATACAGGGGGCGTTCGAATCAGCCCCAGCATTTT. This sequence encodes CASSSYRGRSNQPQHF.

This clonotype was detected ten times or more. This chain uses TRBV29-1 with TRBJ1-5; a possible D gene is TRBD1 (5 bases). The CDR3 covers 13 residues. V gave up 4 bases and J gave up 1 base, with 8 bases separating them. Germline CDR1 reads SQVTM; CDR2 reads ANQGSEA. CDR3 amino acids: CSVGAGSNQPQHF. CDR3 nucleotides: TGCAGCGTTGGGGCAGGGAGCAATCAGCCCCAGCATTTT.

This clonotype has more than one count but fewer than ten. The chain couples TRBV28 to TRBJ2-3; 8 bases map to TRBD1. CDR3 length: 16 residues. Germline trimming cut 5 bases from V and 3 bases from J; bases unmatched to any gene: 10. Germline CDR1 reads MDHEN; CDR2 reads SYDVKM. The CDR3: CASSHPGQVWTDTQYF. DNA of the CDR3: TGTGCCAGCAGTCACCCGGGACAGGTTTGGACAGATACGCAGTATTTT.

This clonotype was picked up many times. CDR3 protein: CASSLFSGSTYEQYF. The CDR3 nucleotides are TGTGCCAGCAGTTTATTTTCGGGGTCAACCTACGAGCAGTACTTC. The genes are TRBV28 and TRBJ2-7, with a possible D match to TRBD2 (5 bases). The V end lost 1 base, the J end lost 2 bases, and 12 bases lay between the germline ends. The CDR3 extends over 15 amino acids. Germline assignment: CDR1 MDHEN and CDR2 SYDVKM.

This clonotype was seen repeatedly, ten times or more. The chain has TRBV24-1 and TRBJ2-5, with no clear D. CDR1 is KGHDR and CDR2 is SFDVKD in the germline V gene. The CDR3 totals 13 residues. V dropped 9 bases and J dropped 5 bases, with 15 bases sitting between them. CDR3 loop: CATRSEASETQYF. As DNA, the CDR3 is TGTGCCACCCGAAGTGAGGCGTCGGAGACCCAGTACTTC.